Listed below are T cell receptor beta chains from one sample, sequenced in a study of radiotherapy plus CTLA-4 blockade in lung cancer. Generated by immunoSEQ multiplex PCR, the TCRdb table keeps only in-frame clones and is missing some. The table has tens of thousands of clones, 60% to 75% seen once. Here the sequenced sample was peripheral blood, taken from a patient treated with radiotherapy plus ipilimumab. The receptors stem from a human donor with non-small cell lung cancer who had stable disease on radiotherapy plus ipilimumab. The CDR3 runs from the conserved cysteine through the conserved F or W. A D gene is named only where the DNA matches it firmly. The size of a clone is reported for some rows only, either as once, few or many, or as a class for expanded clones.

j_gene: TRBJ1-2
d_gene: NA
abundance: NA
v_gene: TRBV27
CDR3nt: TGTGCCAGCGGAGACAGGCTTCCCTATGGCTACACCTTC
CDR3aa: CASGDRLPYGYTF

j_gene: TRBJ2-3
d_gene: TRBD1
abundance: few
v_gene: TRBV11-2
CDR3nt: TGTGCCAGCAGCAAGAGGGCCGGGACAGCCGCGGATACGCAGTATTTT
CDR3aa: CASSKRAGTAADTQYF

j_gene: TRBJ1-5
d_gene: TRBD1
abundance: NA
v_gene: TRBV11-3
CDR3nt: TGTGCCAGCAGCTTAGGGGGACAGGCAAATCAGCCCCAGCATTTT
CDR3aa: CASSLGGQANQPQHF

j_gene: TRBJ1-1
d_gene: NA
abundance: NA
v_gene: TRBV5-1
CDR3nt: TGCGCCAGCAGCCCAAGTCTCGCCCGGGGCACTGAAGCTTTCTTT
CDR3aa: CASSPSLARGTEAFF

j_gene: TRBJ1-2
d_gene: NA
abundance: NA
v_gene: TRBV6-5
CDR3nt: TGTGCCAGCGCCAACACCGGGACAAATGGCTACACCTTC
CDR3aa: CASANTGTNGYTF

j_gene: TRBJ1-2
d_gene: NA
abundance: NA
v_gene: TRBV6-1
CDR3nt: TGTGCCAGCAGTGAAGCGGGTAGTCAGGTCCGCTATGGCTACACCTTC
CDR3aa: CASSEAGSQVRYGYTF

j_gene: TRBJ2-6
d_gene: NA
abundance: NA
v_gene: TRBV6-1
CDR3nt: TGTGCCAGCATAAAGAGCTCTGGGGCCAACGTCCTGACTTTC
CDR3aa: CASIKSSGANVLTF

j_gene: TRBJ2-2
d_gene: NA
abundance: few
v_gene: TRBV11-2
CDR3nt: TGTGCCAGCAGCTTCCGACCGCCGAACACCGGGGAGCTGTTTTTT
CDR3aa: CASSFRPPNTGELFF

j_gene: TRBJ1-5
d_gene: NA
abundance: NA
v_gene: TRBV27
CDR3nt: TGTGCCAGCAGTGGGGGTCAGGGGTATAGCAATCAGCCCCAGCATTTT
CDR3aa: CASSGGQGYSNQPQHF

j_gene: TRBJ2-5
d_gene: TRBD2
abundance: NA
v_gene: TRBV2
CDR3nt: TGTGCCAGCAGGAGGGTAGTTGCGGGAGGAGAGACCCAGTACTTC
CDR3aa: CASRRVVAGGETQYF

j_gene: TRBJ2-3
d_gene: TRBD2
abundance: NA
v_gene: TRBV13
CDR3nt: TGTGCCAGCAGCAGACGGACTAGCGGGAGATGGGGGCACACAGATACGCAGTATTTT
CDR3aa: CASSRRTSGRWGHTDTQYF

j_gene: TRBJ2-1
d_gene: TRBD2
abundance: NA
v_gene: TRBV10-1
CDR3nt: TGCGCCAGCAGTGAAACTAGCGGATATCGGTTCTTC
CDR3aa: CASSETSGYRFF

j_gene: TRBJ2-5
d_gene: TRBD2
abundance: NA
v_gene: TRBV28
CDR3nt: TGTGCCAGCAGTTTAGAAAGGCGGGAGGCCAACAAACAAGAGACCCAGTACTTC
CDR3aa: CASSLERREANKQETQYF

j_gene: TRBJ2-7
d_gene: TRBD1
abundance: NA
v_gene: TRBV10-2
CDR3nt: TGCGCCAGCAGTCACGGGACAGGGAGTGGCTCCTACGAGCAGTACTTC
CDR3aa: CASSHGTGSGSYEQYF

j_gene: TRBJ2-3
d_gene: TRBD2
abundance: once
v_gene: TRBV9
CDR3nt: TGTGCCAGCAGCACTTTGGCGACTAGCGACACTAGCACAGATACGCAGTATTTT
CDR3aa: CASSTLATSDTSTDTQYF

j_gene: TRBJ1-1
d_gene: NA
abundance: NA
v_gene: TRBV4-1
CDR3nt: TGCGCCAGCAGCCATTCCCAGGGAGGCACTGAAGCTTTCTTT
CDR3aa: CASSHSQGGTEAFF

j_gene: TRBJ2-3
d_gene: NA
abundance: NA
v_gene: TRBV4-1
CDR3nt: TGCGCCAGCAGCCAAGTTTCGGGTACGCAGTATTTT
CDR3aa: CASSQVSGTQYF

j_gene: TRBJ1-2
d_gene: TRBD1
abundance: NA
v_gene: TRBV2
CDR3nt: TGTGCCAGCAGCACAACCCACCCGGACAGGGACCATGGCTACACCTTC
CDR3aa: CASSTTHPDRDHGYTF

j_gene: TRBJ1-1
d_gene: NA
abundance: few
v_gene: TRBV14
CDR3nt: TGTGCCAGCACCGAGAGCGGCCGAGGCATGAACACTGAAGCTTTCTTT
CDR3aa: CASTESGRGMNTEAFF

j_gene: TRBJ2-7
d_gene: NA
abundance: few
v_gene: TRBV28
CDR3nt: TGTGCCAGCAGTTTAAGCGGTCAGGGGAGGGGGGAGCAGTACTTC
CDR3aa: CASSLSGQGRGEQYF

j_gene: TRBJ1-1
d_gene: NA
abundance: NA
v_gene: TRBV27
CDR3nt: TGTGCCAGCAGTTTAGTCCCAGGGGCCATCGAAGCTTTCTTT
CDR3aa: CASSLVPGAIEAFF

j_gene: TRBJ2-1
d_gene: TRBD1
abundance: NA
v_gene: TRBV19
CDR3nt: TGTGCCAGTACCTACACCGGGACAGGGGTAAGGGAGCAGTTCTTC
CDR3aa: CASTYTGTGVREQFF

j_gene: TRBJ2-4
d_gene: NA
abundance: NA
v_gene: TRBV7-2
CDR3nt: TGTGCCAGCAGCTCCAGAGGGGGGGGGATTCAGTACTTC
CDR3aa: CASSSRGGGIQYF

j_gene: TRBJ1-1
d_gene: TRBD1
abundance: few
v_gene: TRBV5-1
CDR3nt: TGCGCCAGCAGAATGGGGGACAGGCCGCTTCGGGATGAAGCTTTCTTT
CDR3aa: CASRMGDRPLRDEAFF

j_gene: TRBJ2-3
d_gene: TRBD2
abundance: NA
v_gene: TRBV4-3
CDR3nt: TGCGCCAGCAGCCAAGAGACAACTAGCGGGAGTCAGGATACGCAGTATTTT
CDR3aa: CASSQETTSGSQDTQYF

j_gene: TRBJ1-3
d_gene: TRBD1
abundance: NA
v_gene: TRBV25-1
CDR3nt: TGTGCCAGCAGTGTAGGTGGGACAGGGACTGGAAACACCATATATTTT
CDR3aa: CASSVGGTGTGNTIYF

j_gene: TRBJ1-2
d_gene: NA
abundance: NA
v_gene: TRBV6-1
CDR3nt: TGTGCCAGCACCCCGCTGGGGGCTAACTATGGCTACACCTTC
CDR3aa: CASTPLGANYGYTF

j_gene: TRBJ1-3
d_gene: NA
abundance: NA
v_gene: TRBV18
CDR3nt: TGTGCCAGCTCACGGGGCGCGGGTGGAAACACCATATATTTT
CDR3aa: CASSRGAGGNTIYF

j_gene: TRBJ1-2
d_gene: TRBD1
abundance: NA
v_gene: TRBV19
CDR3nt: TGTGCCAGTAGTATGAACAGGGGCGTATATGGCTACACCTTC
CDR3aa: CASSMNRGVYGYTF

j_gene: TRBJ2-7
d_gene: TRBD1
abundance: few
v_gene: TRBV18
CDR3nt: TGTGCCAGCTCTAGCCGACAGGGCCCCTACGAGCAGTACTTC
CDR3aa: CASSSRQGPYEQYF

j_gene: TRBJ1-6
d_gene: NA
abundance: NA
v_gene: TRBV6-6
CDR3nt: TGTGCCAGCACCCAGGACTATAATTCACCCCTCCACTTT
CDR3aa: CASTQDYNSPLHF

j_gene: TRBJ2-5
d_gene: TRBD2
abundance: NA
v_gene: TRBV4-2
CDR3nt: TGTGCCAGCAGCCTTCAAGTTGGAGCGGGACAAGAGACCCAGTACTTC
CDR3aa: CASSLQVGAGQETQYF

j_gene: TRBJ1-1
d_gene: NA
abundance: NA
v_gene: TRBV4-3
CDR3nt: TGCGCCAGCAGCCAAGAAGCAGTGATGAACACTGAAGCTTTCTTT
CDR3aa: CASSQEAVMNTEAFF

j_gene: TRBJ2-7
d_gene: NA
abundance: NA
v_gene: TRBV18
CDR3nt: TGTGCCAGCTCACCACCTTCGGTAAGGGTGGAAGGGGAGCAGTACTTC
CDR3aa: CASSPPSVRVEGEQYF

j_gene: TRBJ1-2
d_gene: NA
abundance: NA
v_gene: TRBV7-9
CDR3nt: TGTGCCAGCAGCCCTTCGGCCAACCTGGGGGGCTACACCTTC
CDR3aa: CASSPSANLGGYTF

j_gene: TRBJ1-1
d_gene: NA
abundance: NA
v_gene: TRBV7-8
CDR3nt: TGTGCCAGCAGCTTAGGCAATGCTGAAGCTTTCTTT
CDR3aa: CASSLGNAEAFF

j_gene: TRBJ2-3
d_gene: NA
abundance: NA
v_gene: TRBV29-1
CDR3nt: TGCAGCGTTGGGGGCGGAATAGATACGCAGTATTTT
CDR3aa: CSVGGGIDTQYF

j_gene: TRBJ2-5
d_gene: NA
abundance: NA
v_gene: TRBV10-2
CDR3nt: TGCGCCAGCAGCTTCCAAGAGACCCAGTACTTC
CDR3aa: CASSFQETQYF

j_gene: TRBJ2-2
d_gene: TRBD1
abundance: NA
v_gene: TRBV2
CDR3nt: TGTGCCAGCAGTGAGACAGGGAAGGTGCTGGAGGAGCTGTTTTTT
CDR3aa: CASSETGKVLEELFF

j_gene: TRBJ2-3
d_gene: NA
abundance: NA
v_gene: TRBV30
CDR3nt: TGTGCCTGGAGTGTATTGGTTTATACGCAGTATTTT
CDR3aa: CAWSVLVYTQYF

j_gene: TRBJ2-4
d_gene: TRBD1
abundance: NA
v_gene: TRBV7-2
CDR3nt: TGTGCCAGCAGCTCACGGACAGGGACCATTCAGTACTTC
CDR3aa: CASSSRTGTIQYF

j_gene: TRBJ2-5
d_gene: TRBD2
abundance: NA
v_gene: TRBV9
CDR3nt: TGTGCCAGCAGCCCCCGGGGGGGCGGAGAGACCCAGTACTTC
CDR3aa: CASSPRGGGETQYF

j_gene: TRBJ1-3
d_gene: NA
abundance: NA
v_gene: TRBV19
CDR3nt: TGTGCCAGTACCGCTTCCCCGGGAAACACCATATATTTT
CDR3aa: CASTASPGNTIYF

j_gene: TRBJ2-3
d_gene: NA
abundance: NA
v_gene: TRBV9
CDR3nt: TGTGCCAGCAGCGTAGGGATTAGGAGGGTAAACCTCAGGTCAGATACGCAGTATTTT
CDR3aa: CASSVGIRRVNLRSDTQYF

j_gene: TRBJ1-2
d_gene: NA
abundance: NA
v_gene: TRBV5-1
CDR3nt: TGCGCCAGGAGGGGCGGAAAGGATGGCTACACCTTC
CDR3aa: CARRGGKDGYTF

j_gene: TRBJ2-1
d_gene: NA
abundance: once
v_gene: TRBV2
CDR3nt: TGTGCCAGCAGCCCCGGGACTTTATCCTACAATGAGCAGTTCTTC
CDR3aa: CASSPGTLSYNEQFF

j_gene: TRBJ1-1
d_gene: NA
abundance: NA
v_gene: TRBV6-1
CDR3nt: TGTGCCAGCAGTACCCGAGAGGACCCTCGGGCTTTCTTT
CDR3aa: CASSTREDPRAFF

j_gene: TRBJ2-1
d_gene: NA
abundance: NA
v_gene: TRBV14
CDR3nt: TGTGCCAGCAGTCTTATGAATGAGCAGTTCTTC
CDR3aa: CASSLMNEQFF

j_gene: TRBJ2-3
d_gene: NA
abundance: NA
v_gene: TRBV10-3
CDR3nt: TGTGCCATCCGGGCAGACCCCACAGATACGCAGTATTTT
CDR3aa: CAIRADPTDTQYF

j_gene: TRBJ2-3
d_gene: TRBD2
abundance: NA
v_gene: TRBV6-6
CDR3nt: TGTGCCAGCAGGGCGGGAGCTGAGACAGATACGCAGTATTTT
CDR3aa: CASRAGAETDTQYF

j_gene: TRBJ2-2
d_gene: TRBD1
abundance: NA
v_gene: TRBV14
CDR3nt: TGTGCCAGCAGCCAGATGGAACCTGGACAGGGGCGATATACTTCTAACACCGGGGAGCTGTTTTTT
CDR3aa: CASSQMEPGQGRYTSNTGELFF

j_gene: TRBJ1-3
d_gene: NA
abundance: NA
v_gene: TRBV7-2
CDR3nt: TGTGCCAGCACCGCGTGCCGCATCTCTGGAAACACCATATATTTT
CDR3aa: CASTACRISGNTIYF

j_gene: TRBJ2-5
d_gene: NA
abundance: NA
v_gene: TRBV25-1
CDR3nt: TGTGCCAGCAGTGAATTAGGGGCCAGGGAGACCCAGTACTTC
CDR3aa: CASSELGARETQYF

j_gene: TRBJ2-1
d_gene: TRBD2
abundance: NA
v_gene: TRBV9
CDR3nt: TGTGCCAGCAGCGTAGGGGGCGGGAGCGCTTACAATGAGCAGTTCTTC
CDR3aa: CASSVGGGSAYNEQFF

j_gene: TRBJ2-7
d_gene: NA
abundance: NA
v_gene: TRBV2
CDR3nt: TGTGCCAGCAGTGAAGTCTGGAAGCGTCTCTCCTACGAGCAGTACTTC
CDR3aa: CASSEVWKRLSYEQYF